This is a list of T cell receptor beta chains from one sample in a study of human T cells and chemical hapten exposure. TCRdb reprocessed the RACE reads via MiXCR and lists one record per CDR3 protein. This table holds 270,000 or so distinct CDR3 sequences, 7.5% to 9% found once. The sample was whole blood, taken in connection with sensitization to the hapten diphenylcyclopropenone (DPC). The receptors were gathered from a man younger than 35 with alopecia areata. Some clones in this sample may be carry-over from other donors' samples. The CDR3 runs from the conserved cysteine through the conserved F or W.

V gene	CDR3 protein
TRBV12-3/TRBV12-4	CASSSVSNYGYTF
TRBV4-3	CASSQGEQGASGANVLTF
TRBV6-2/TRBV6-3	CASSYGVTDTQYF
TRBV11-2	CASSLDGLARETQYF
TRBV7-2	CASSFSRGFQETQYF
TRBV29-1	CSVEGLANTGELFF
TRBV20-1	CSARSGPSNSPLHF
TRBV6-4	CASSDVSGANVLTF
TRBV19	CASGREQETQYF
TRBV7-2	CASSTLRGGNQPQHF
TRBV10-3	CAISEAAVSYEQYF
TRBV28	CASSSRVSAAPPGIQYF
TRBV6-2/TRBV6-3	CASTYSTSYEQYF
TRBV20-1	CSASNYGYTF
TRBV10-3	CAISEPLILRQITDTQYF
TRBV6-6	CASSLKQGAGAFF
TRBV28	CASSKRRVSTYNSPLHF
TRBV20-1	CSASLAGARGDTQYF
TRBV19	CASTKAYRGRLDYGYTF
TRBV6-6	CASSLTSKSTGELFF
TRBV7-6	CASSLALAGQETQYF
TRBV6-5	CASSYSRPSSYNSPLHF
TRBV10-3	CAISSRADTQYF
TRBV18	CASSPYEGETQYF
TRBV3-1	CASSRSAGGGYGYTF
TRBV7-8	CASSANREGLNTIYF
TRBV5-1	CASSFDGILNYGYTF
TRBV3-1	CASSQDRGVYTEAFF
TRBV4-2	CATSPGWQGAEETQYF
TRBV6-2/TRBV6-3	CASSYGTSGGNEQFF
TRBV2	CASNGDYQPQHF
TRBV4-1	CASSQDRDTQAFF
TRBV27	CASSLLTVKSYNEQFF
TRBV7-9	CASIPWDRGRIGYTF
TRBV20-1	CSARDQSNQPQHF
TRBV6-6	CASSYSGEGQPQHF
TRBV9	CASSVGGTGDGNTIYF
TRBV28	CASRDSQSTEAFF
TRBV28	CAVSPRVYSNQPQHF
TRBV7-2	CASSFGQTYNEQFF
TRBV29-1	CSVGYGLTGSTNEQFF
TRBV6-4	CASSESDRVQPQHF
TRBV7-8	CASSSLGTGMNGYTF
TRBV10-3	CAISEGQGLYNEQFF
TRBV11-2	CASSLEGVRSAYNEQFF
TRBV5-1	CASRGGGLLFF
TRBV11-2	CASSFTGKTLDQETQYF
TRBV5-1	CASSSGTLCSGNTIYF
TRBV29-1	CSVTQGQGANTGELFF
TRBV20-1	CSATTGGEQFF
TRBV20-1	CSAPWGGINIQYF
TRBV5-1	CASKQGASTDTQYF
TRBV2	CASTLDIRSPLHF
TRBV10-3	CAISLSPDTQYF
TRBV6-5	CASSPVTSRVGTEAFF
TRBV9	CASSASTGELFF